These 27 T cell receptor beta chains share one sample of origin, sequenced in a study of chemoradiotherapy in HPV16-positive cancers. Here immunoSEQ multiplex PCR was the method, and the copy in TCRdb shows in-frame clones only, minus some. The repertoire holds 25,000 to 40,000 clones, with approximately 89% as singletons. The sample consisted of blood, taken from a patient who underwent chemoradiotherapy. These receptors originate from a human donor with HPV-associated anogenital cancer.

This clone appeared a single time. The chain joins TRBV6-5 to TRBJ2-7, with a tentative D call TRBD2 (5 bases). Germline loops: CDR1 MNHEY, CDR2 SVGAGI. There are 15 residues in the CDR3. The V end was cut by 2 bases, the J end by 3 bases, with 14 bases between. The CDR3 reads CASSYGLARGYEQYF. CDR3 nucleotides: TGTGCCAGCAGTTACGGATTGGCTCGGGGCTACGAGCAGTACTTC.

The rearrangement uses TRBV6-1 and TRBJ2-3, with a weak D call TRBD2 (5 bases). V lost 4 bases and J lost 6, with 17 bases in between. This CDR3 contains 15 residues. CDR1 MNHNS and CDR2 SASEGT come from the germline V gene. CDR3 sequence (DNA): TGTGCCAGCAGTGTTACCCTACAGCCGGGGGATACGCAGTATTTT. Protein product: CASSVTLQPGDTQYF.

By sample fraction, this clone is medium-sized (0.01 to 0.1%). The CDR3 nucleotides are TGTGCCAGCAGCTTTGATGGGGGGACTGTAGATGGCTACACCTTC. Its translation: CASSFDGGTVDGYTF. This chain uses TRBV5-4 with TRBJ1-2; D is possibly TRBD1 (5 bases). Germline V gene sequence: CDR1 SGHNT, CDR2 YYREEE (reference sequence). Between the trimmed V and J ends, which lost 2 bases and 6 bases, there was a span of 17 bases. This CDR3 spans 15 amino acids.

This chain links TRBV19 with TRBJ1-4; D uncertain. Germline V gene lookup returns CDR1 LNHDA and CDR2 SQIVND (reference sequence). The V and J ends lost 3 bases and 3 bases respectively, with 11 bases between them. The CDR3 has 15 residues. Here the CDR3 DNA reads TGTGCCAGTAGTATTTATGACGGGCCTAATGAAAAACTGTTTTTT. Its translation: CASSIYDGPNEKLFF.

Written as DNA, the CDR3 is TGTGCCAGCAGCTTAGTTGCGGGCTCTGGAAACACCATATATTTT. Protein sequence: CASSLVAGSGNTIYF. The rearrangement uses TRBV7-2 and TRBJ1-3; D not certain. From germline, CDR1 is SGHTA and CDR2 FQGNSA. The CDR3 contains 15 residues. Trimming removed 1 base at V and 0 bases at J, with 7 bases between.

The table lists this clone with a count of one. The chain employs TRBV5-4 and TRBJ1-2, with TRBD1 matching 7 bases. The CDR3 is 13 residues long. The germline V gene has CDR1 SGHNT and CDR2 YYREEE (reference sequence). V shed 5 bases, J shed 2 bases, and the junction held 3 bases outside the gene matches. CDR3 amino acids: CASSPDRNYGYTF. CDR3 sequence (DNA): TGTGCCAGCAGTCCGGACAGGAACTATGGCTACACCTTC.

The CDR3 here is CASSFGTGGRNTEAFF. DNA for the CDR3: TGTGCCAGCAGCTTCGGGACAGGGGGAAGAAACACTGAAGCTTTCTTT. The chain is built from TRBV5-6 and TRBJ1-1, with TRBD1 matching 11 bases. The CDR3 is 16 amino acids. CDR1 and CDR2 from the germline V gene are SGHDT and YYEEEE. The V segment lost 2 bases and the J segment 2 bases; nucleotides outside the gene matches: 5.

CDR3 coding DNA: TGTGCCAGCACGGCGGGAGAGAGCTCCTACGAGCAGTACTTC. Amino acid sequence: CASTAGESSYEQYF. This chain links TRBV6-5 with TRBJ2-7; 7 nucleotides align to TRBD2. Germline CDR1 and CDR2: MNHEY and SVGAGI. The CDR3 sequence is 14 residues long. V lost 7 bases and J lost 0; bases outside the gene matches: 6.

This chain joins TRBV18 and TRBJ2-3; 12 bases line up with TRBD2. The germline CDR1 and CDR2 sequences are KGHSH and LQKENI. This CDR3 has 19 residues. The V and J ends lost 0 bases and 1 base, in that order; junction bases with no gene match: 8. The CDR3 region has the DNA TGTGCCAGCTCACCACCGAGCCTAGCGGGAGGGCCCGGCACAGATACGCAGTATTTT. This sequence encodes CASSPPSLAGGPGTDTQYF.

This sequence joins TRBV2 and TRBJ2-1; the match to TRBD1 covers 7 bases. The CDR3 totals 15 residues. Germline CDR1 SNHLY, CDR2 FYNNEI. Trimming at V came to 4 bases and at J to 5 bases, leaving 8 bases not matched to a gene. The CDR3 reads CASSAWETGNNEQFF. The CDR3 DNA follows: TGTGCCAGCAGTGCGTGGGAGACAGGGAACAATGAGCAGTTCTTC.

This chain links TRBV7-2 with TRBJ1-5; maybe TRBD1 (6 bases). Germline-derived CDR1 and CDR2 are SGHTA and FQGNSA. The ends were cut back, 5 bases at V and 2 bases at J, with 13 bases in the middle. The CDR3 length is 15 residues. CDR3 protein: CASSREAGGNQPQHF. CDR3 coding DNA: TGTGCCAGCAGCCGAGAAGCAGGGGGCAATCAGCCCCAGCATTTT.

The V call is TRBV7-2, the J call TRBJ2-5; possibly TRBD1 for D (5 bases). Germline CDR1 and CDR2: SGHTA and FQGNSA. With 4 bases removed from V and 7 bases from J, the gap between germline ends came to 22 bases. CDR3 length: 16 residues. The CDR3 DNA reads TGTGCCAGCAGCTCCCCCACCGGAGACAGCCGGTGGACCCAGTACTTC. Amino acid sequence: CASSSPTGDSRWTQYF.

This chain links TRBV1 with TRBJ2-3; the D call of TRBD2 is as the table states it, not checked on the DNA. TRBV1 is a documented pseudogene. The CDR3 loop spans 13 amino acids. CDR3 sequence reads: CTSSRGLAGRYLF. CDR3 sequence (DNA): TGCACCAGCAGCCGGGGACTAGCGGGGAGATACTTATTT.

This CDR3 reads CASSLRTGNYGYTF. The CDR3 DNA sequence: TGCGCCAGCAGCTTAAGGACAGGGAACTATGGCTACACCTTC. V gene TRBV5-1 combines with J gene TRBJ1-2; 8 bases agree with TRBD1. The CDR3 has 14 residues. Unmatched junction bases numbered 2, after V lost 2 bases and J lost 2 bases. The germline gives CDR1 SGHRS, CDR2 YFSETQ.

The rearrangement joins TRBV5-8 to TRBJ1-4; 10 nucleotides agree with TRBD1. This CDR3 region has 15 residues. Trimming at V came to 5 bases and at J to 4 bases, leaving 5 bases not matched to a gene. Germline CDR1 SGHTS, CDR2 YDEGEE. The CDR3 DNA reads TGTGCCAGCAGGCCGACAGGGGGCGTTAATGAAAAACTGTTTTTT. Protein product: CASRPTGGVNEKLFF.

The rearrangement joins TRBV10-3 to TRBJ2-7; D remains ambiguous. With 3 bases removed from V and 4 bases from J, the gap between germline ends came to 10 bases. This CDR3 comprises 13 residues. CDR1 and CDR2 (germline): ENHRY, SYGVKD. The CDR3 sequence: CAISETNWYEQYF. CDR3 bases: TGTGCCATCAGTGAAACCAACTGGTACGAGCAGTACTTC.

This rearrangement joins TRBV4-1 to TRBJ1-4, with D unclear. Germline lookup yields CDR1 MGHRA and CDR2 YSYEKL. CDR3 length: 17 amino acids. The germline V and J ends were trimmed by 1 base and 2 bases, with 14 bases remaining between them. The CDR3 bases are TGCGCCAGCAGCCAAGGGACGATGGGGAGGACTAATGAAAAACTGTTTTTT. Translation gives CASSQGTMGRTNEKLFF.

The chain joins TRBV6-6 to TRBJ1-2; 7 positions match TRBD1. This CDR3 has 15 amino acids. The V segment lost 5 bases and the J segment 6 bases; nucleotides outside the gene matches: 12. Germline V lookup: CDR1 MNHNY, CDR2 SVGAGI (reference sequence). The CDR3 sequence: CASSGQVMRYHGYTF. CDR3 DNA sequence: TGTGCCAGCAGTGGACAGGTCATGAGGTATCATGGCTACACCTTC.

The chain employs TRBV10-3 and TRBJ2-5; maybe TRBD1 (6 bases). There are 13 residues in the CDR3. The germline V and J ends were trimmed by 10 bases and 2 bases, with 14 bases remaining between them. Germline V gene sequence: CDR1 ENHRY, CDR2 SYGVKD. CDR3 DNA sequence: TGTGCCACAGGACAGCCCACTCAAGAGACCCAGTACTTC. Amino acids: CATGQPTQETQYF.

Here the CDR3 reads CASSKTEVNTEAFF. CDR3 coding DNA: TGTGCCAGCAGCAAGACGGAGGTGAACACTGAAGCTTTCTTT. The chain carries TRBV4-2 and TRBJ1-1; D gene uncertain. This CDR3 spans 14 amino acids. Deletions cut 5 bases from V and 0 bases from J, with 10 bases between. Germline V lookup: CDR1 LGHNA, CDR2 YNFKEQ.

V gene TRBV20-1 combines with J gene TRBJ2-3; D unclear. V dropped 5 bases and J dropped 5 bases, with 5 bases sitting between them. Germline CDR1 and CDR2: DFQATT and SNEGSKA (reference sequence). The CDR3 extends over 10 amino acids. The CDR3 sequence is CSAARDTQYF. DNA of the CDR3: TGCAGTGCTGCCAGAGATACGCAGTATTTT.

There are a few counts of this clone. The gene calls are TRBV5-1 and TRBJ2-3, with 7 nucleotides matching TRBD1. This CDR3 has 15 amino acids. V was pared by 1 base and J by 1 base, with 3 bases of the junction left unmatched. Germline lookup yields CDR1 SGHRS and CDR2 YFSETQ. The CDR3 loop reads CASSLLGQGTDTQYF. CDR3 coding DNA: TGCGCCAGCAGCTTGCTAGGACAGGGCACAGATACGCAGTATTTT.

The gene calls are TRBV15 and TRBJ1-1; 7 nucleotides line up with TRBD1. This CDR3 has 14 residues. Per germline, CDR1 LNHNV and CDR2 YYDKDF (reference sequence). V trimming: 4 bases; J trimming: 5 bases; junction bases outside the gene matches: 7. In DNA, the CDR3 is TGTGCCACCAGCACTCTCAGGGGGGGAACTGAAGCTTTCTTT. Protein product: CATSTLRGGTEAFF.

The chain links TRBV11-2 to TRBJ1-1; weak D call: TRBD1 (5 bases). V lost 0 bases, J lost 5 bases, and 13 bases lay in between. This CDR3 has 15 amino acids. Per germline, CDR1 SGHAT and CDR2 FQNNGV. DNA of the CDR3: TGTGCCAGCAGCTTAGATCCCAGGGTAAATACTGAAGCTTTCTTT. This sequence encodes CASSLDPRVNTEAFF.

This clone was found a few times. The CDR3 DNA sequence: TGTGCCAGCAGTCGACAGGGAAAGAGTTCACCCCTCCACTTT. Its protein is CASSRQGKSSPLHF. V is TRBV6-5 and J is TRBJ1-6; 7 bases align to TRBD1. This CDR3 comprises 14 residues. Per germline, CDR1 MNHEY and CDR2 SVGAGI. With 5 bases clipped from V and 9 bases from J, the junction kept 7 bases outside the gene matches.

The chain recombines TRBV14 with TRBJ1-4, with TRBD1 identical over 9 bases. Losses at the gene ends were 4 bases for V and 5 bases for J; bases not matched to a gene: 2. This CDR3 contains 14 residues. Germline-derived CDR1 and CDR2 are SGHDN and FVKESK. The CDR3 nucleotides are TGTGCCAGCAGCCGAGGGACAGGGAATGAAAAACTGTTTTTT. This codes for CASSRGTGNEKLFF.

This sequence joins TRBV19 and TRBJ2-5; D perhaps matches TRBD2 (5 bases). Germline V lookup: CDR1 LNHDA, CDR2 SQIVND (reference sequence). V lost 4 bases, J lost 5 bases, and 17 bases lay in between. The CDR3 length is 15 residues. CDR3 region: CASSKGWEPEETQYF. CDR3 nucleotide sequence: TGTGCCAGTAGTAAGGGTTGGGAGCCGGAGGAGACCCAGTACTTC.